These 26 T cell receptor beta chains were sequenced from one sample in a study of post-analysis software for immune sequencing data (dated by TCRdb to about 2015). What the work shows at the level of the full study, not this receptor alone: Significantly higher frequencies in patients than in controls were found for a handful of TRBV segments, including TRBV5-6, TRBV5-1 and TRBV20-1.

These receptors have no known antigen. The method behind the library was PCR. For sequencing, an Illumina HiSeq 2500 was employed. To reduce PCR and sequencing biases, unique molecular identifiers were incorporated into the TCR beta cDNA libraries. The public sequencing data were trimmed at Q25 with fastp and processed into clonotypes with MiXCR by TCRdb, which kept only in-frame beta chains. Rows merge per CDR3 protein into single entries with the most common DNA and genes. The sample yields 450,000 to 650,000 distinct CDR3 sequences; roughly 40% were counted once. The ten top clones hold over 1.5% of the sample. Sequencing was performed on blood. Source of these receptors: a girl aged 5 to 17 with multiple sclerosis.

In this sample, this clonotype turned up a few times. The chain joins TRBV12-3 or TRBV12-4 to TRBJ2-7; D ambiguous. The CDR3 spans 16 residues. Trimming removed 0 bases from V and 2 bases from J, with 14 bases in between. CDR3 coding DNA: TGTGCCAGCAGTTTAGCTCTTGCGACTCCTACCTACGAGCAGTACTTC. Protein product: CASSLALATPTYEQYF.

The CDR3 region is CASSLGISGPQETQYF. Here the CDR3 DNA reads TGTGCCAGCAGTTTAGGGATTAGCGGGCCCCAAGAGACCCAGTACTTC. The V call is TRBV12-3 or TRBV12-4, the J call TRBJ2-5; 7 positions agree with TRBD2. The CDR3 extends over 16 amino acids. V gave up 1 base and J gave up 1 base; unmatched junction bases: 6.

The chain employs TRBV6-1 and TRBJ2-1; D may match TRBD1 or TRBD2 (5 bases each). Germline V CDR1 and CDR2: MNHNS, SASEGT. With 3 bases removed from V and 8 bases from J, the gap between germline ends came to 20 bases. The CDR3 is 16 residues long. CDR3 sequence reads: CASSDPGTEKGYEQFF. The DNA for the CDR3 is TGTGCCAGCAGTGACCCAGGGACCGAAAAAGGGTATGAGCAGTTCTTC.

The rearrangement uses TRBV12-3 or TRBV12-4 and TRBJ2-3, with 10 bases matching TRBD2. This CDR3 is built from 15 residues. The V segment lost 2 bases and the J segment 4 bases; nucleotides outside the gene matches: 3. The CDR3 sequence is CASSLSGRAPDTQYF. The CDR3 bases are TGTGCCAGCAGTTTAAGCGGGAGGGCCCCAGATACGCAGTATTTT.

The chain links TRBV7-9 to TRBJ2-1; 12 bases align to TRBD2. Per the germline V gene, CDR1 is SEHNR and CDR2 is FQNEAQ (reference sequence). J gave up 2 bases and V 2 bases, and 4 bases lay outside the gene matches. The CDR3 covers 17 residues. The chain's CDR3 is CASSLFPSGRAYNEQFF. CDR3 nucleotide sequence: TGTGCCAGCAGCTTATTCCCTAGCGGGAGGGCCTACAATGAGCAGTTCTTC.

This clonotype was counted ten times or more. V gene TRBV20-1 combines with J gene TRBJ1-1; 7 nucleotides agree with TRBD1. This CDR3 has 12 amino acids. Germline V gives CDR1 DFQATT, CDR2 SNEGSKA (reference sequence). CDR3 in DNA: TGCAGGGCGGGCAGGGGGGACACTGAAGCTTTCTTT. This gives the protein CRAGRGDTEAFF.

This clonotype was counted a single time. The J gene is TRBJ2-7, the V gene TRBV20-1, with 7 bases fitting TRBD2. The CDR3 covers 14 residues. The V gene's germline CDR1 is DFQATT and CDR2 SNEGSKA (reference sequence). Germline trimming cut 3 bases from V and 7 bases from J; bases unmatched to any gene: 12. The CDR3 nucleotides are TGCAGTGCTAGGGGGCGGGGGAACTACAATGAGCAGTACTTC. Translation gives CSARGRGNYNEQYF.

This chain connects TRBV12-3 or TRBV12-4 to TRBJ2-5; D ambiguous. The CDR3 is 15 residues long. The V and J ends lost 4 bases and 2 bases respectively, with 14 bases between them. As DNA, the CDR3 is TGTGCCAGCAGTTCCCGTGGGGATCTGCAAGAGACCCAGTACTTC. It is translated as CASSSRGDLQETQYF.

The CDR3 region has the DNA TGCAGTGCTAGACAGCCTGTGGGTGAAGGAACCCAGTACTTC. It translates to CSARQPVGEGTQYF. This rearrangement joins TRBV20-1 to TRBJ2-7, with D hard to call. Germline CDR1 reads DFQATT; CDR2 reads SNEGSKA (reference sequence). The CDR3 is 14 residues long. Trimming cost V 2 bases and J 10 bases, with 21 bases left between them.

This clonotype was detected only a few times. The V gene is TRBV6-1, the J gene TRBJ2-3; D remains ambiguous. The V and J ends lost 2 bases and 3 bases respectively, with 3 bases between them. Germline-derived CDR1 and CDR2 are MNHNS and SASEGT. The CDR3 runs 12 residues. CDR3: CASSERTDTQYF. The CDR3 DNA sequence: TGTGCCAGCAGTGAAAGGACAGATACGCAGTATTTT.

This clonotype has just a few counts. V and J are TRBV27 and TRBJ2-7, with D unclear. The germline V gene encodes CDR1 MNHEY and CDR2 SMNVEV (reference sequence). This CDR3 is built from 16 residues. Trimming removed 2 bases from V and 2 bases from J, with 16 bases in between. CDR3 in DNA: TGTGCCAGCAGTTTAAATGTACGTACAACGCCCTACGAGCAGTACTTC. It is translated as CASSLNVRTTPYEQYF.

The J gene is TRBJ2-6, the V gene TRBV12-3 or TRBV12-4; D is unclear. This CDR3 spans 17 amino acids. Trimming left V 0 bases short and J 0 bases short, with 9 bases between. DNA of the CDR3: TGTGCCAGCAGTTTAGCGGGATCTGGCTCTGGGGCCAACGTCCTGACTTTC. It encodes CASSLAGSGSGANVLTF.

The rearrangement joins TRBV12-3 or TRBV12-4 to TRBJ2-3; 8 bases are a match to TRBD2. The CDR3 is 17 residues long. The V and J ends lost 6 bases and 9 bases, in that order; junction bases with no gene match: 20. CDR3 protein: CASRGAAGGPKYVTQYF. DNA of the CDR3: TGTGCCAGCAGAGGGGCGGCGGGGGGCCCCAAATATGTCACGCAGTATTTT.

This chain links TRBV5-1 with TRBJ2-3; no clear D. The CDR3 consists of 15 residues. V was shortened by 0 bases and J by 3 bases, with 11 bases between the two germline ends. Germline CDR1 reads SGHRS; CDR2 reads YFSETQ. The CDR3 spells CASSLEGIVTDTQYF. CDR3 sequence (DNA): TGCGCCAGCAGCTTGGAAGGGATTGTGACAGATACGCAGTATTTT.

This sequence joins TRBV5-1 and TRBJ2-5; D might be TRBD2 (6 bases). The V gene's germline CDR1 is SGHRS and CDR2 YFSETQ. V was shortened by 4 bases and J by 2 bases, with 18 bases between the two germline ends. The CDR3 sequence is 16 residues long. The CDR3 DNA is TGCGCCAGCAGCCCTGGAGGGGCCCGCCTTCAAGAGACCCAGTACTTC. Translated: CASSPGGARLQETQYF.

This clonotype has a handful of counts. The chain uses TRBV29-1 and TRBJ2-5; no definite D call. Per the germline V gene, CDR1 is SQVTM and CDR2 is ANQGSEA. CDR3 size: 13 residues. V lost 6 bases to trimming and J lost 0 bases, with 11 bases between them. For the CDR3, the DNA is TGCAGCGTCGGCCTCCGGTACCAAGAGACCCAGTACTTC. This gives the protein CSVGLRYQETQYF.

DNA of the CDR3: TGCGCCAGCAGCTTGGCCCCGGGTACGAATGAAAAACTGTTTTTT. This codes for CASSLAPGTNEKLFF. This chain links TRBV5-1 with TRBJ1-4, with D unresolved. CDR3 length: 15 residues. The V end was cut by 0 bases, the J end by 5 bases, with 11 bases between. CDR1 is SGHRS, CDR2 YFSETQ, per germline.

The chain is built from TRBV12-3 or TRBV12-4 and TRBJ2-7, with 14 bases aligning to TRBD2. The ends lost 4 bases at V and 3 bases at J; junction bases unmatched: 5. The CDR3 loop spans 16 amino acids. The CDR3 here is CASSSSGLAGVYEQYF. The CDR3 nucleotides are TGTGCCAGCAGTTCCTCGGGACTAGCGGGAGTCTACGAGCAGTACTTC.

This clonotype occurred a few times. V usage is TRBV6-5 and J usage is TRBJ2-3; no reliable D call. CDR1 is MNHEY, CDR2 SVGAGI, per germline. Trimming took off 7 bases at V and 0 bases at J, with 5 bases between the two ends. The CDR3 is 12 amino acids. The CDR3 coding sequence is TGTGCCAGCACCGCTAGCACAGATACGCAGTATTTT. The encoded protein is CASTASTDTQYF.

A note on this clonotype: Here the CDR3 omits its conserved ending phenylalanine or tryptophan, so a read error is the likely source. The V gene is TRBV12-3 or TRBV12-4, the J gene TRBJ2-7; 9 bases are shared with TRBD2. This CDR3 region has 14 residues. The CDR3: CASSLAGTPYEQYC. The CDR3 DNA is TGTGCCAGCAGTCTAGCGGGAACGCCTTACGAGCAGTACTGC.

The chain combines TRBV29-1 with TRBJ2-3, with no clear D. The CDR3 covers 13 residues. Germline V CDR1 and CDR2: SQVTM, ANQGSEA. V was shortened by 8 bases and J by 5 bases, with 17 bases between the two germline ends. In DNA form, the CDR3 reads TGCAGCCTTCTTACTCTGCAAGGAGATACGCAGTATTTT. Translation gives CSLLTLQGDTQYF.

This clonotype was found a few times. The CDR3 protein is CASSQPAKGEIEAFF. The CDR3 DNA is TGCGCCAGCAGCCAACCCGCTAAAGGGGAAATTGAAGCTTTCTTT. The rearrangement links TRBV4-1 to TRBJ1-1; TRBD1 is a possible D gene (5 bases). Trimming removed 2 bases at V and 7 bases at J, with 17 bases between. CDR1 is MGHRA and CDR2 is YSYEKL in the germline V gene. This CDR3 region has 15 residues.

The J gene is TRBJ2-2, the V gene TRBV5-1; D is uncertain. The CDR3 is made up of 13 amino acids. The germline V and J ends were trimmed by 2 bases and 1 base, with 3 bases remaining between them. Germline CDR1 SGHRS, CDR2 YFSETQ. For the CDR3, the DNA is TGCGCCAGCAGCTTTGGGAACACCGGGGAGCTGTTTTTT. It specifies CASSFGNTGELFF. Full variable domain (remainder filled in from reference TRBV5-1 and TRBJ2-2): KAGVTQTPRYLIKTRGQQVTLSCSPISGHRSVSWYQQTPGQGLQFLFEYFSETQRNKGNFPGRFSGRQFSNSRSEMNVSTLELGDSALYLCASSFGNTGELFFGEGSRLTVL.

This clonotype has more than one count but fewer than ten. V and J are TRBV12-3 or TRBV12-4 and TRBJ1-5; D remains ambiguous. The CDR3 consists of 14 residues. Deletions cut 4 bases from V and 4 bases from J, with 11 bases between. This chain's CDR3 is CASSSQEDNQPQHF. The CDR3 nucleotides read TGTGCCAGCAGTTCGCAGGAGGATAATCAGCCCCAGCATTTT.

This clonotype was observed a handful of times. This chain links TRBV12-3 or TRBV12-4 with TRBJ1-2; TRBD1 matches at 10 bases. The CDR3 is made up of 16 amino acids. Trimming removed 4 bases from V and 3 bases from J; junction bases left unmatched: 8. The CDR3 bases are TGTGCCAGCAGTTCCAACACCGGACAGGGGGACTATGGCTACACCTTC. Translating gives CASSSNTGQGDYGYTF.

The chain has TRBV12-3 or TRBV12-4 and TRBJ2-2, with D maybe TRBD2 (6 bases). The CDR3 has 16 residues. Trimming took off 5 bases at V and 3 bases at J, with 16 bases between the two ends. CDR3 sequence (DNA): TGTGCCAGCAGTGCTAAGACTAGAGCCCACACCGGGGAGCTGTTTTTT. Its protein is CASSAKTRAHTGELFF.